A single sample gave rise to the 28 T cell receptor beta chains below, sequenced in a study of blood T cell repertoires in COVID-19. Profiled with immunoSEQ multiplex PCR; TCRdb holds only in-frame clones, not every one. The sample lists roughly 250,000 clones, approximately 86% seen once, with roughly 4.9% in the top ten. Material for sequencing was peripheral blood. Receptor source: a woman aged 80 or over with active or convalescent COVID-19.

This clone was recorded once. The V and J genes are TRBV19 and TRBJ1-5; maybe TRBD1 (6 bases). Germline V lookup: CDR1 LNHDA, CDR2 SQIVND (reference sequence). V gave up 5 bases and J gave up 5 bases, with 13 bases separating them. This CDR3 region has 14 residues. The CDR3, as DNA: TGTGCCAGTAGTGACACAGGGAAGGATCAGCCCCAGCATTTT. It encodes CASSDTGKDQPQHF.

A word on this clone: Other DNA sequences within the sample encode an identical CDR3. This chain uses TRBV5-6 with TRBJ1-3; D may be TRBD1 (5 bases). The CDR3 length is 15 residues. The V end lost 3 bases, the J end lost 0 bases, and 10 bases lay between the germline ends. Per germline, CDR1 SGHDT and CDR2 YYEEEE. This CDR3 reads CASSSDSSSGNTIYF. CDR3 in DNA: TGTGCCAGCAGCTCCGACAGTTCCTCTGGAAACACCATATATTTT. Based on the CDR3 plus reference TRBV5-6 and TRBJ1-3, the full variable domain is DAGVTQSPTHLIKTRGQQVTLRCSPKSGHDTVSWYQQALGQGPQFIFQYYEEEERQRGNFPDRFSGHQFPNYSSELNVNALLLGDSALYLCASSSDSSSGNTIYFGEGSWLTVV.

The chain joins TRBV3-1 (or the pseudogene TRBV3-2) to TRBJ2-5, with D maybe TRBD2 (5 bases). Between the trimmed V and J ends, which lost 4 bases and 5 bases, there was a span of 17 bases. This CDR3 has 15 residues. Germline V gives CDR1 LGHDT, CDR2 YNNKEL (reference sequence). CDR3 region: CASSPDAVPGETQYF. CDR3 coding DNA: TGTGCCAGCAGCCCTGACGCGGTCCCGGGGGAGACCCAGTACTTC.

As regards this clone: Other DNA sequences in this sample translate to the same CDR3. The genes are TRBV28 and TRBJ1-2; tentative D call: TRBD1 (6 bases). The CDR3 is 13 amino acids. CDR1 and CDR2 from the germline V gene are MDHEN and SYDVKM. V was cut by 5 bases and J by 1 base, with 8 bases left in between. CDR3 region: CASSQDSNYGYTF. The CDR3 coding sequence is TGTGCCAGCAGTCAGGACAGTAACTATGGCTACACCTTC.

This clone was found a few times. The chain couples TRBV9 to TRBJ2-7, with D possibly being TRBD2 (6 bases). V shed 0 bases and J shed 5 bases, with 15 bases lying between them. Germline loops: CDR1 SGDLS, CDR2 YYNGEE. The CDR3 has 15 residues. The chain's CDR3 is CASSVEAGRWNEQYF. DNA of the CDR3: TGTGCCAGCAGCGTAGAGGCAGGGAGGTGGAACGAGCAGTACTTC.

The gene calls are TRBV5-1 and TRBJ1-5; D uncertain. CDR1 is SGHRS and CDR2 is YFSETQ in the germline V gene. V lost 0 bases, J lost 0 bases, and 7 bases lay in between. The CDR3 is 15 amino acids. The CDR3 coding sequence is TGCGCCAGCAGCTTGGACAGCTCTAGCAATCAGCCCCAGCATTTT. Translated: CASSLDSSSNQPQHF.

The V and J genes are TRBV5-5 and TRBJ2-5, with TRBD2 matching over 10 bases. The V segment lost 3 bases and the J segment 2 bases; nucleotides outside the gene matches: 19. The CDR3 is made up of 20 amino acids. CDR1 and CDR2 (germline): SGHKS, YYEKEE (reference sequence). In DNA form, the CDR3 reads TGTGCCAGCAGCTGGATACCTCAGACTAGCGGGTCGACTCAGCAAGAGACCCAGTACTTC. Protein: CASSWIPQTSGSTQQETQYF.

The chain carries TRBV7-2 and TRBJ2-2; 10 nucleotides line up with TRBD2. V trimming: 1 base; J trimming: 6 bases; junction bases outside the gene matches: 5. There are 16 residues in the CDR3. Germline CDR1 reads SGHTA; CDR2 reads FQGNSA. This CDR3 is CASSLVPSGGSGELFF. The DNA of the CDR3 is TGTGCCAGCAGCTTAGTCCCTAGCGGGGGTTCCGGGGAGCTGTTTTTT.

This chain joins TRBV6-1 and TRBJ2-5, with D maybe TRBD2 (5 bases). Germline CDR1 MNHNS, CDR2 SASEGT. The CDR3 is 15 amino acids. Deletions cut 1 base from V and 0 bases from J, with 9 bases between. This CDR3 is CASSEGGVYQETQYF. The CDR3 coding sequence is TGTGCCAGCAGTGAAGGGGGAGTGTACCAAGAGACCCAGTACTTC.

V gene TRBV9 combines with J gene TRBJ2-7; TRBD2 agrees at 7 bases. The CDR3 extends over 18 amino acids. CDR1 and CDR2 from the germline V gene are SGDLS and YYNGEE. J was trimmed by 0 bases and V by 0 bases; bases with no gene match: 12. The CDR3 loop is CASSVGLGSGTHSYEQYF. The CDR3 region has the DNA TGTGCCAGCAGCGTAGGTTTGGGGAGCGGGACCCACTCCTACGAGCAGTACTTC.

This clone is a singleton in its sample. The chain is built from TRBV6-5 and TRBJ2-1; TRBD1 aligns across 8 bases. From germline, CDR1 is MNHEY and CDR2 SVGAGI. The CDR3 has 14 residues. Trimming at V came to 11 bases and at J to 7 bases, leaving 13 bases not matched to a gene. The CDR3 DNA follows: TGTGCCGGGTCTGGGGGACAGGAGGGGAATGAGCAGTTCTTC. It codes for CAGSGGQEGNEQFF.

This rearrangement joins TRBV7-6 to TRBJ2-7, with 8 bases identical to TRBD2. CDR1 and CDR2 (germline): SGHVS, FNYEAQ. V dropped 0 bases and J dropped 3; count of bases not matched to a gene: 4. This CDR3 region has 15 residues. The CDR3 DNA reads TGTGCCAGCAGCTTAGCTAGCGGGACCCTCTACGAGCAGTACTTC. Translated: CASSLASGTLYEQYF.

The chain combines TRBV6-1 with TRBJ1-2, with D hard to call. V was shortened by 2 bases and J by 4 bases, with 8 bases between the two germline ends. The CDR3 totals 13 residues. Germline V gene lookup returns CDR1 MNHNS and CDR2 SASEGT. The CDR3 DNA sequence: TGTGCCAGCAGTGAAAATGGAGTCTATGGCTACACCTTC. Translating gives CASSENGVYGYTF.

DNA for the CDR3: TGTGCCAGCAGCCCAACAGAGGGTACCTACGAGCAGTACTTC. This translates into CASSPTEGTYEQYF. This chain links TRBV6-6 with TRBJ2-7; the D gene is possibly TRBD2 (5 bases). Trimming removed 6 bases at V and 2 bases at J, with 14 bases between. The CDR3 consists of 14 residues. CDR1 and CDR2 from the germline V gene are MNHNY and SVGAGI (reference sequence).

The chain employs TRBV30 and TRBJ2-1, with D possibly TRBD1 on 5 matching bases. This CDR3 has 14 amino acids. Germline CDR1 reads GTSNPN; CDR2 reads SVGIG (reference sequence). Trimming stripped 0 bases from V and 2 bases from J, with 8 bases between. The CDR3 protein is CAWSVGLTYNEQFF. As DNA, the CDR3 is TGTGCCTGGAGTGTGGGGCTCACCTACAATGAGCAGTTCTTC.

The chain employs TRBV19 and TRBJ1-5; 7 bases map to TRBD1. The CDR3 covers 15 residues. The ends lost 8 bases at V and 5 bases at J; junction bases unmatched: 12. Germline loops: CDR1 LNHDA, CDR2 SQIVND (reference sequence). The CDR3 region is CASGRQGGEDQPQHF. The CDR3 bases are TGTGCCAGTGGTAGACAGGGCGGAGAGGATCAGCCCCAGCATTTT.

Comments on this clone: The germline gene is not matched at one end of the junction; a read error may be the cause. The chain employs TRBV3-1 (or the pseudogene TRBV3-2) and TRBJ1-5; D may be TRBD1 (5 bases). CDR1 is LGHDT, CDR2 YNNKEL, per germline (reference sequence). The CDR3 runs 13 residues. CDR3 protein: CASSKDRWQPQHF. The CDR3 DNA sequence: TGTGCCAGCAGCAAAGACAGATGGCAGCCCCAGCATTTT.

The V gene is TRBV19, the J gene TRBJ2-3; no clear D. Germline CDR1 LNHDA, CDR2 SQIVND (reference sequence). Trimming removed 5 bases at V and 4 bases at J, with 10 bases between. The CDR3 spans 13 residues. The CDR3 spells CASSSYRADTQYF. In DNA, the CDR3 is TGTGCCAGTAGTTCATACCGGGCAGATACGCAGTATTTT.

The rearrangement joins TRBV5-6 to TRBJ1-3; D perhaps matches TRBD1 (6 bases). V was clipped by 0 bases and J by 3 bases, with 10 bases between them. CDR1 is SGHDT, CDR2 YYEEEE, per germline. The CDR3 runs 15 residues. The chain's CDR3 is CASSLGTARGNTIYF. CDR3 in DNA: TGTGCCAGCAGCTTGGGGACAGCCCGTGGAAACACCATATATTTT.

The J gene is TRBJ2-2, the V gene TRBV3-1 (or the pseudogene TRBV3-2), with D possibly being TRBD1 (6 bases). The V gene's germline CDR1 is LGHDT and CDR2 YNNKEL (reference sequence). The germline V and J ends were trimmed by 3 bases and 1 base, with 15 bases remaining between them. The CDR3 consists of 17 residues. CDR3 protein: CASSHTGTLENTGELFF. CDR3 DNA: TGTGCCAGCAGCCATACCGGGACACTAGAGAACACCGGGGAGCTGTTTTTT.

This clone was found once. V usage is TRBV11-2 and J usage is TRBJ1-6; tentatively, D is TRBD1 (6 bases). Germline CDR1 reads SGHAT; CDR2 reads FQNNGV. This CDR3 region has 16 residues. V dropped 5 bases and J dropped 5 bases, with 16 bases sitting between them. The DNA of the CDR3 is TGTGCCAGCAGCCTGAACAGGGCTCAACATAATTCACCCCTCCACTTT. Its protein product is CASSLNRAQHNSPLHF.

J is TRBJ1-2 and V is TRBV2; D might be TRBD1 (6 bases). The CDR3 consists of 14 residues. The germline gives CDR1 SNHLY, CDR2 FYNNEI. Between the trimmed V and J ends, which lost 3 bases and 4 bases, there was a span of 12 bases. The CDR3 loop is CASSEGALTYGYTF. The CDR3, as DNA: TGTGCCAGCAGTGAGGGGGCGCTTACCTATGGCTACACCTTC.

The chain has TRBV6-5 and TRBJ2-7; 7 nucleotides line up with TRBD1. Germline V lookup: CDR1 MNHEY, CDR2 SVGAGI. V gave up 5 bases and J gave up 3 bases; unmatched junction bases: 10. The CDR3 has 15 residues. CDR3 loop: CASSLETGFGYEQYF. The CDR3 nucleotides are TGTGCCAGCAGTCTCGAGACAGGGTTCGGCTACGAGCAGTACTTC.

V and J are TRBV6-4 and TRBJ1-2, with D hard to call. Trimming shortened V by 2 bases and J by 4 bases, and 17 bases separated the two germline ends. CDR1 and CDR2 (germline): MRHNA, SNTAGT. This CDR3 has 16 residues. CDR3 in DNA: TGTGCCAGCAGTGACACCCCCTTTAGTTATTTCTATGGCTACACCTTC. Its translation is CASSDTPFSYFYGYTF.

This chain uses TRBV20-1 with TRBJ2-7, with D perhaps TRBD1 (8 bases). The germline V gene has CDR1 DFQATT and CDR2 SNEGSKA (reference sequence). This CDR3 has 14 amino acids. V lost 3 bases, J lost 7 bases, and 19 bases lay in between. The CDR3 DNA reads as TGCAGTGCTAGTTACCGGGACAGGCGGGGGGAGCAGTACTTC. As protein: CSASYRDRRGEQYF.

This chain uses TRBV5-1 with TRBJ2-1; 10 nucleotides agree with TRBD2. V lost 4 bases and J lost 5; bases outside the gene matches: 6. The CDR3 loop spans 15 amino acids. Germline CDR1 and CDR2: SGHRS and YFSETQ. CDR3 nucleotide sequence: TGCGCCAGCAGCGCTGGACTAGCGGCGGACAATGAGCAGTTCTTC. It specifies CASSAGLAADNEQFF.

J is TRBJ2-5 and V is TRBV4-1; 11 positions match TRBD2. Germline-derived CDR1 and CDR2 are MGHRA and YSYEKL. V dropped 0 bases and J dropped 5; count of bases not matched to a gene: 11. The CDR3 is made up of 18 amino acids. The CDR3 region is CASSQDTFLAGGVETQYF. The DNA for the CDR3 is TGCGCCAGCAGCCAAGATACGTTTTTAGCGGGAGGGGTGGAGACCCAGTACTTC.

The V call is TRBV23-1, the J call TRBJ1-2, with 9 positions matching TRBD1. TRBV23-1 is given ORF status, its function remaining uncertain. The CDR3 covers 13 residues. V lost 5 bases to trimming and J lost 6 bases; unmatched junction nucleotides: 4. The chain's CDR3 is CASSIQGANGYTF. CDR3 DNA: TGCGCCAGCAGTATACAGGGGGCTAATGGCTACACCTTC.